The rows below give T cell receptor beta chains drawn from one sample of a study of T cells in localized non-small cell lung cancer. Profiled with immunoSEQ multiplex PCR; TCRdb holds only in-frame clones, not every one. This table holds 10,000 to 15,000 clones, 84% found once. The material was peripheral blood, obtained before any cancer treatment. Source of these receptors: a male donor aged 60 or over with stage I squamous cell lung carcinoma. CDR3s include the opening cysteine and the closing phenylalanine or tryptophan. A D gene is named only where the DNA matches it firmly. Not all rows give a size; the values are once, few, many and, for expanded clones, a class.

clone_size: NA; v_call: TRBV7-2; j_call: TRBJ1-2; d_call: NA; cdr3_aa: CASSLRVGGYTF; cdr3_nt: TGTGCCAGCAGCTTAAGGGTCGGAGGCTACACCTTC
clone_size: NA; v_call: TRBV20-1; j_call: TRBJ2-3; d_call: NA; cdr3_aa: CSGETADTQYF; cdr3_nt: TGCAGTGGCGAGACAGCAGATACGCAGTATTTT
clone_size: NA; v_call: TRBV5-1; j_call: TRBJ2-7; d_call: TRBD2; cdr3_aa: CASSSVAGVREQYF; cdr3_nt: TGCGCCAGCAGCTCGGTGGCGGGGGTGAGGGAGCAGTACTTC
clone_size: NA; v_call: TRBV19; j_call: TRBJ2-7; d_call: NA; cdr3_aa: CASSLNPQGIRGEQYF; cdr3_nt: TGTGCCAGTAGTTTAAACCCTCAGGGGATCCGGGGGGAGCAGTACTTC
clone_size: NA; v_call: TRBV7-9; j_call: TRBJ1-5; d_call: NA; cdr3_aa: CASSQDGQPQHF; cdr3_nt: TGTGCCAGCAGTCAGGACGGCCAGCCCCAGCATTTT
clone_size: once; v_call: TRBV20-1; j_call: TRBJ1-4; d_call: NA; cdr3_aa: CSARGGEKLFF; cdr3_nt: TGCAGTGCTAGAGGAGGGGAAAAACTGTTTTTT
clone_size: NA; v_call: TRBV9; j_call: TRBJ2-7; d_call: TRBD2; cdr3_aa: CASSATGTSGYEQYF; cdr3_nt: TGTGCCAGCAGCGCCACAGGGACTAGCGGTTACGAGCAGTACTTC
clone_size: NA; v_call: TRBV6-5; j_call: TRBJ2-1; d_call: TRBD2; cdr3_aa: CASMTSGANEQFF; cdr3_nt: TGTGCCAGCATGACTAGCGGGGCTAATGAGCAGTTCTTC
clone_size: NA; v_call: TRBV30; j_call: TRBJ2-2; d_call: TRBD2; cdr3_aa: CAWSAAGEGYPGELFF; cdr3_nt: TGTGCCTGGAGTGCCGCGGGAGAGGGATATCCCGGGGAGCTGTTTTTT
clone_size: NA; v_call: TRBV19; j_call: TRBJ1-1; d_call: TRBD1; cdr3_aa: CASALEGAVNTEAFF; cdr3_nt: TGTGCCAGTGCGCTCGAGGGGGCCGTGAACACTGAAGCTTTCTTT
clone_size: NA; v_call: TRBV18; j_call: TRBJ2-5; d_call: NA; cdr3_aa: CASSRSEQETQYF; cdr3_nt: TGTGCCAGCTCACGAAGCGAACAAGAGACCCAGTACTTC
clone_size: NA; v_call: TRBV6-5; j_call: TRBJ1-3; d_call: NA; cdr3_aa: CASSYSRFLGNTIYF; cdr3_nt: TGTGCCAGCAGTTACTCGAGGTTTCTTGGAAACACCATATATTTT
clone_size: NA; v_call: TRBV6-5; j_call: TRBJ1-3; d_call: NA; cdr3_aa: CASRDDWTSGNTIYF; cdr3_nt: TGTGCCAGCAGGGACGACTGGACTTCTGGAAACACCATATATTTT
clone_size: NA; v_call: TRBV14; j_call: TRBJ2-7; d_call: TRBD2; cdr3_aa: CASSPYSGSYEQYF; cdr3_nt: TGTGCCAGCAGCCCTTATAGCGGGAGTTACGAGCAGTACTTC
clone_size: NA; v_call: TRBV4-2; j_call: TRBJ2-3; d_call: TRBD2; cdr3_aa: CASSQELAGVADTQYF; cdr3_nt: TGTGCCAGCAGCCAAGAACTAGCGGGAGTTGCAGATACGCAGTATTTT
clone_size: NA; v_call: TRBV28; j_call: TRBJ2-5; d_call: TRBD2; cdr3_aa: CASSFIPRLAEQETQYF; cdr3_nt: TGTGCCAGCAGTTTTATCCCTCGACTAGCGGAACAAGAGACCCAGTACTTC
clone_size: NA; v_call: TRBV5-4; j_call: TRBJ2-7; d_call: NA; cdr3_aa: CASSLGGPYEQYF; cdr3_nt: TGTGCCAGCAGCTTGGGGGGCCCCTACGAGCAGTACTTC
clone_size: NA; v_call: TRBV7-3; j_call: TRBJ2-3; d_call: TRBD1; cdr3_aa: CASSFRQGGNTQYF; cdr3_nt: TGTGCCAGCAGCTTCCGACAGGGGGGTAATACGCAGTATTTT
clone_size: NA; v_call: TRBV7-9; j_call: TRBJ2-1; d_call: NA; cdr3_aa: CASSSIGRTNEQFF; cdr3_nt: TGTGCCAGCAGCTCAATTGGACGGACCAATGAGCAGTTCTTC
clone_size: NA; v_call: TRBV30; j_call: TRBJ1-5; d_call: NA; cdr3_aa: CAWSQPNSNQPQHF; cdr3_nt: TGTGCCTGGAGCCAGCCTAATAGCAATCAGCCCCAGCATTTT